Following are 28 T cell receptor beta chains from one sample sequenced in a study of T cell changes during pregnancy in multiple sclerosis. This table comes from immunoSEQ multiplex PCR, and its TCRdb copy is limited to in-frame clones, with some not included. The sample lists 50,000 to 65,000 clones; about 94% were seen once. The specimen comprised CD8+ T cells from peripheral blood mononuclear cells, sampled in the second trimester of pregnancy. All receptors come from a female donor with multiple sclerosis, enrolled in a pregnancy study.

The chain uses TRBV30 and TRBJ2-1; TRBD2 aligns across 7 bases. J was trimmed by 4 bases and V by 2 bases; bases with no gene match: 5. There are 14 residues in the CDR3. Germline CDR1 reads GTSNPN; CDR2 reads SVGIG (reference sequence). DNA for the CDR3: TGTGCCTGGAGTCGCCTAGCGGATTACAATGAGCAGTTCTTC. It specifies CAWSRLADYNEQFF.

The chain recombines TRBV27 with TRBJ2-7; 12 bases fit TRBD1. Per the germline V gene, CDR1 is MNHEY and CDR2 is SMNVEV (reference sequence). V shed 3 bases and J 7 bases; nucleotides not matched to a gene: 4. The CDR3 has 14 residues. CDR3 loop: CASSLGQGASEQYF. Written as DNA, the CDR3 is TGTGCCAGCAGTTTGGGACAGGGGGCAAGTGAGCAGTACTTC.

CDR3 nucleotide sequence: TGTGCCAGCTCACCCGATACACCTGACGGAGCCCAGTACTTC. It translates to CASSPDTPDGAQYF. This chain joins TRBV18 and TRBJ2-5, with D hard to call. Germline assignment: CDR1 KGHSH and CDR2 LQKENI. V gave up 3 bases and J gave up 9 bases, with 17 bases separating them. The CDR3 has 14 residues.

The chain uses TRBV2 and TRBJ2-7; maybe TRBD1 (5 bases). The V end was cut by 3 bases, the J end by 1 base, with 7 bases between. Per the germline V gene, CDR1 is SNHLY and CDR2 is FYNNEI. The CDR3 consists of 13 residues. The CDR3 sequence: CASSDNRSYEQYF. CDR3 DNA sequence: TGTGCCAGCAGTGACAACAGGTCCTACGAGCAGTACTTC.

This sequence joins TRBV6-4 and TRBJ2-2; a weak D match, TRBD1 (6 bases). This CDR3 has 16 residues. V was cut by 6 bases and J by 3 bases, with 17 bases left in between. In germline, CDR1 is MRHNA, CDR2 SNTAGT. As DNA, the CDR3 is TGTGCCAGCAGCGAGACCGGGACACTTCACACCGGGGAGCTGTTTTTT. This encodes CASSETGTLHTGELFF.

The CDR3 spells CASTPGGGGVYGYTF. For the CDR3, the DNA is TGTGCCAGCACCCCGGGTGGTGGGGGCGTCTATGGCTACACCTTC. V is TRBV28 and J is TRBJ1-2; TRBD1 might be the D (6 bases). This CDR3 has 15 amino acids. CDR1 is MDHEN and CDR2 is SYDVKM in the germline V gene. The V gene lost 7 bases and the J gene lost 4 bases, with 19 bases spanning the gap.

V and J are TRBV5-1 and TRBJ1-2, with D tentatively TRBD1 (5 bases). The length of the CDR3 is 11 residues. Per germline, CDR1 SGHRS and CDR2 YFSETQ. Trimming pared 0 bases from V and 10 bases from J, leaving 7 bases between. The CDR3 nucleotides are TGCGCCAGCAGCTTGGGGGGGGTCTACACCTTC. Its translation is CASSLGGVYTF.

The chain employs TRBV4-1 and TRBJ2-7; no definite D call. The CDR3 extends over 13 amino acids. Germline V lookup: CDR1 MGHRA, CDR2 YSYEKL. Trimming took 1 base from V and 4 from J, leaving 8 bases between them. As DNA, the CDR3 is TGCGCCAGCAGCCAAGGGGTCGGGTACGAGCAGTACTTC. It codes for CASSQGVGYEQYF.

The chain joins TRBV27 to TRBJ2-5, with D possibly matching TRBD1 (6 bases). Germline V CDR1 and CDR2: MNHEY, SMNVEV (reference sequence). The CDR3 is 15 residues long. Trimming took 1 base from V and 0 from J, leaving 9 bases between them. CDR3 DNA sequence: TGTGCCAGCAGTTTATGGGCAGGGGACCAAGAGACCCAGTACTTC. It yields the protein CASSLWAGDQETQYF.

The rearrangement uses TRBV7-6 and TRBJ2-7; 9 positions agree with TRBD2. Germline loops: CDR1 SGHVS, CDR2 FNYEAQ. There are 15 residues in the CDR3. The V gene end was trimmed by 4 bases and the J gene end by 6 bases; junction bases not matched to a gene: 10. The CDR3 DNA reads TGTGCCAGCAGCTCAGAGCGGGAGGAGACTGGCGAGCAGTACTTC. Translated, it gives CASSSEREETGEQYF.

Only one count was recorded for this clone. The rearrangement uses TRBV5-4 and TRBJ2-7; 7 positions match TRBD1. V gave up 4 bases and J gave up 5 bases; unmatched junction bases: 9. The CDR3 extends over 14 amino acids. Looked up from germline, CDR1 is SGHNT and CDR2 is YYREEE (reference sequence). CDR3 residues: CASSLYGTVNEQYF. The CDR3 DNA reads TGTGCCAGCAGCCTTTACGGGACAGTTAACGAGCAGTACTTC.

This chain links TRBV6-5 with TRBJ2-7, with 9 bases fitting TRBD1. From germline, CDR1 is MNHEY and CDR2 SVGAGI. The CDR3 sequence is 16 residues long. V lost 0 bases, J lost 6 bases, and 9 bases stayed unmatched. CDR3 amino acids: CASSYSTFGTGFEQYF. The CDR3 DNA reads TGTGCCAGCAGTTACTCGACGTTCGGGACAGGGTTCGAGCAGTACTTC.

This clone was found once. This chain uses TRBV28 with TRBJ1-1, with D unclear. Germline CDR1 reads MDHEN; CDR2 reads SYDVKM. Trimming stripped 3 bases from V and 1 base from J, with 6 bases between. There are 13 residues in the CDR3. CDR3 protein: CASSLNRNTEAFF. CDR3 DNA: TGTGCCAGCAGTTTGAACAGGAACACTGAAGCTTTCTTT.

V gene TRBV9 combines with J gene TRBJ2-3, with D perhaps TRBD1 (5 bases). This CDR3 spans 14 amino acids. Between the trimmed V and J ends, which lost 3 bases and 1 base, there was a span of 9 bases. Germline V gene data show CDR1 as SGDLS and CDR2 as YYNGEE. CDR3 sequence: CASSARQRTDTQYF. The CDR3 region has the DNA TGTGCCAGCAGCGCACGACAGCGCACAGATACGCAGTATTTT.

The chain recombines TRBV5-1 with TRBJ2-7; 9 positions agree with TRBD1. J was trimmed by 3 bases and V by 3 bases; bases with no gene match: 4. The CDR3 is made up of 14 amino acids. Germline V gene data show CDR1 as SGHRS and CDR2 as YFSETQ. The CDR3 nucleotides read TGCGCCAGCAGCTCCGGGACAGGGAACTACGAGCAGTACTTC. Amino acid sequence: CASSSGTGNYEQYF.

The CDR3 bases are TGTGCCAGCAGCCAAGTCGCTAGCGGTTACACCGGGGAGCTGTTTTTT. As protein: CASSQVASGYTGELFF. The rearrangement links TRBV14 to TRBJ2-2; 7 positions match TRBD2. This CDR3 is built from 16 residues. The germline gives CDR1 SGHDN, CDR2 FVKESK. With 1 base clipped from V and 3 bases from J, the junction kept 5 bases outside the gene matches.

This CDR3 reads CASISSQGLYQPQHF. In nucleotides, the CDR3 is TGTGCCAGTATTAGTTCCCAGGGACTATATCAGCCCCAGCATTTT. The chain combines TRBV19 with TRBJ1-5, with D perhaps TRBD1 (5 bases). CDR1 and CDR2 (germline): LNHDA, SQIVND (reference sequence). With 7 bases removed from V and 5 bases from J, the gap between germline ends came to 18 bases. CDR3 length: 15 residues.

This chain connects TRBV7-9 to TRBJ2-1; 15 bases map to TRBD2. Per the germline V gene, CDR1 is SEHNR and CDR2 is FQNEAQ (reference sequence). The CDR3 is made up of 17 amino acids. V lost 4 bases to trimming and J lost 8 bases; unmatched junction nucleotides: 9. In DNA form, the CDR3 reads TGTGCCAGCAGCTCTCGGACTAGCGGGAGGGCCCTCGATGAGCAGTTCTTC. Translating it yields CASSSRTSGRALDEQFF.

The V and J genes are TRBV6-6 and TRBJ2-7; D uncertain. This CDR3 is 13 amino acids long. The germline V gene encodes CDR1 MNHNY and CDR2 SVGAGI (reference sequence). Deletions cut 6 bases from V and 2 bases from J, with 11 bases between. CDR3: CASSNSRTYEQYF. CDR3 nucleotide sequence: TGTGCCAGCAGCAATAGCAGAACCTACGAGCAGTACTTC.

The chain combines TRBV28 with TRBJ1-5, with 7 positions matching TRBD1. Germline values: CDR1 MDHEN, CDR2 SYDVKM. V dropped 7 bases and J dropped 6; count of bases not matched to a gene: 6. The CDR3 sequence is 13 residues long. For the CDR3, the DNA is TGTGCCAGCATCCAACAGGGGAGTCAGCCCCAGCATTTT. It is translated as CASIQQGSQPQHF.

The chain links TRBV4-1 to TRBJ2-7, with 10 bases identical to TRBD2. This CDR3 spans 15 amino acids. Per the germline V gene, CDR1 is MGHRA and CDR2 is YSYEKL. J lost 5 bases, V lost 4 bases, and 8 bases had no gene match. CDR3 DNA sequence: TGCGCCAGCAGCCCGGGGTCCGGGACTAGCGACGAGCAGTACTTC. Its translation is CASSPGSGTSDEQYF.

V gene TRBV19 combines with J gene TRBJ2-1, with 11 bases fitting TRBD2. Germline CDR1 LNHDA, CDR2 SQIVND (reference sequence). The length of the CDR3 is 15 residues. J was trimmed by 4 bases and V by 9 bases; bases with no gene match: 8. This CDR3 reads CARVLAGVSYNEQFF. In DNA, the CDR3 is TGTGCCAGGGTACTAGCGGGAGTATCATACAATGAGCAGTTCTTC.

CDR3 bases: TGTGCCACCAGCCTTCATGAGGTTTATGAAAAACTGTTTTTT. It translates to CATSLHEVYEKLFF. This sequence joins TRBV15 and TRBJ1-4; D gene ambiguous. Trimming took 5 bases from V and 6 from J, leaving 13 bases between them. The V gene's germline CDR1 is LNHNV and CDR2 YYDKDF (reference sequence). The CDR3 length is 14 residues.

This CDR3 is CASSVDQSTGELFF. The DNA for the CDR3 is TGTGCCAGCAGCGTAGACCAGTCCACCGGGGAGCTGTTTTTT. The chain recombines TRBV9 with TRBJ2-2; no firm D call. This CDR3 comprises 14 residues. V lost 0 bases, J lost 4 bases, and 7 bases lay in between. Germline values: CDR1 SGDLS, CDR2 YYNGEE.

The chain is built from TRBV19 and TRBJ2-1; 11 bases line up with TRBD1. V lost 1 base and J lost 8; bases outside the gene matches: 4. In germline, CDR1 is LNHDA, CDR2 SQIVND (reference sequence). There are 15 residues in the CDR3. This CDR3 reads CASSIGGQGGDEQFF. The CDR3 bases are TGTGCCAGTAGTATAGGGGGACAGGGGGGCGATGAGCAGTTCTTC.

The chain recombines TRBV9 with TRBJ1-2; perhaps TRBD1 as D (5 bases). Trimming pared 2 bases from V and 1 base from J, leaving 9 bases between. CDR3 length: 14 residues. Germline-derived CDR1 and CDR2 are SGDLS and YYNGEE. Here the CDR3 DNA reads TGTGCCAGCAGCGTCGGGGGGTATAACTATGGCTACACCTTC. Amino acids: CASSVGGYNYGYTF.

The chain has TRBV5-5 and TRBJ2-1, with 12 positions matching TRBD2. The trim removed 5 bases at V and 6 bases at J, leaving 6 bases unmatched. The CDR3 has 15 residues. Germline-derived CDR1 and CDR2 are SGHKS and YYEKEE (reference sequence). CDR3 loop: CASRRPGLAGNEQFF. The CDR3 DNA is TGTGCCAGCAGAAGGCCGGGACTAGCGGGCAATGAGCAGTTCTTC.

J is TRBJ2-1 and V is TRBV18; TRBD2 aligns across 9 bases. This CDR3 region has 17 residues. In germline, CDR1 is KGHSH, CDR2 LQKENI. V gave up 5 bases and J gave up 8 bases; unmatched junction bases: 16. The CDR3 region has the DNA TGTGCCAGCTCATCTTTCTCCCCGGGACTAGCATTGGATGAGCAGTTCTTC. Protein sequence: CASSSFSPGLALDEQFF.